This T cell receptor beta chain was sequenced for a study of cytomegalovirus exposure and HLA in healthy donors. Trimming took 3 bases from V and 7 from J, leaving 14 bases between them. Germline CDR1 reads SGHKS; CDR2 reads YYEKEE (reference sequence). The CDR3 covers 15 residues. Regarding the study as a whole: Beyond CMV serostatus, there was no information to go on about immune exposure. What a later analysis reportedly showed was that an Asian-associated ancestry cluster had fewer N-insertions than the roughly 700-donor mean.

A note on this clone: Its antigen remains unknown.

Amplification used 60 Vbeta primers and 13 Jbeta primers. The protocol was immunoSEQ multiplex PCR, while the TCRdb copy is restricted to in-frame clones and leaves out a portion. The sample has approximately 110,000 clones, roughly 85% seen once; the top ten hold about 3%. The chain carries TRBV5-5 and TRBJ2-6, with a possible D match to TRBD2 (6 bases). Sequencing was done on a sample of PBMCs. This receptor was identified in a woman aged 40 to 50 in good health and CMV-seronegative. CDR3 nucleotide sequence: TGTGCCAGCAGCTCAAGGGAGGTAGTAGCCAACGTCCTGACTTTC. The encoded protein is CASSSREVVANVLTF.